These 7 T cell receptor beta chains originate from one sample sequenced in a study of T-cell reconstitution after alpha-beta-depleted transplantation in children. Unique molecular identifiers tagged the TCRbeta library. TCRdb independently ran MiXCR on the PCR reads; one entry per CDR3 protein. The sample lists hundreds of thousands of distinct CDR3 sequences, roughly an eighth occurring once. The sample here was PBMCs from the stem cell graft donor, taken from the stem cell graft. The receptors stem from a human donor who donated a stem cell graft to a child with combined immunodeficiency.

V gene TRBV11-2 combines with J gene TRBJ2-3; 9 bases fit TRBD2. The CDR3 is 17 amino acids. Germline-derived CDR1 and CDR2 are SGHAT and FQNNGV. The ends lost 3 bases at V and 0 bases at J; junction bases unmatched: 7. The CDR3 region has the DNA TGTGCCAGCAGCTTTCCGACTAGCGGACCTAGCACAGATACGCAGTATTTT. Protein: CASSFPTSGPSTDTQYF.

This chain uses TRBV10-3 with TRBJ2-3, with unresolved D. The CDR3 contains 13 residues. Germline assignment: CDR1 ENHRY and CDR2 SYGVKD. V was cut by 6 bases and J by 2 bases, with 9 bases left in between. CDR3 residues: CAIRVDVTDTQYF. For the CDR3, the DNA is TGTGCCATCAGAGTGGACGTCACAGATACGCAGTATTTT.

Ten or more counts support this clonotype. This chain joins TRBV6-5 and TRBJ2-1; TRBD2 matches at 10 bases. Germline trimming cut 2 bases from V and 6 bases from J; bases unmatched to any gene: 4. The CDR3 loop spans 15 amino acids. Germline CDR1 reads MNHEY; CDR2 reads SVGAGI. CDR3 protein: CASSYRTSGLNEQFF. The CDR3 DNA is TGTGCCAGCAGTTACAGGACTAGCGGCCTCAATGAGCAGTTCTTC.

The chain has TRBV20-1 and TRBJ2-1; the D gene is possibly TRBD2 (6 bases). The germline gives CDR1 DFQATT, CDR2 SNEGSKA (reference sequence). The CDR3 loop spans 12 amino acids. Trimming pared 3 bases from V and 6 bases from J, leaving 9 bases between. CDR3 sequence reads: CSARRRANEQFF. The CDR3 coding sequence is TGCAGTGCTAGGAGGAGGGCCAATGAGCAGTTCTTC.

This rearrangement joins TRBV20-1 to TRBJ2-7; TRBD1 aligns across 8 bases. V shed 5 bases and J 12 bases; nucleotides not matched to a gene: 12. Germline V gene lookup returns CDR1 DFQATT and CDR2 SNEGSKA (reference sequence). The CDR3 contains 12 residues. The CDR3 reads CSAEAPGGAPYF. As DNA, the CDR3 is TGCAGTGCTGAAGCCCCAGGGGGCGCACCGTACTTC.

This clonotype showed up many times. The V gene is TRBV12-3 or TRBV12-4, the J gene TRBJ1-2; D is unresolved. The CDR3 contains 11 residues. V was pared by 4 bases and J by 5 bases, with 5 bases between. DNA for the CDR3: TGTGCCAGCAGTTCTTGGTATGGCTACACCTTC. Protein product: CASSSWYGYTF.

The gene calls are TRBV29-1 and TRBJ2-3, with D possibly matching TRBD1 (5 bases). The CDR3 is 11 amino acids. Germline CDR1 reads SQVTM; CDR2 reads ANQGSEA. V was clipped by 7 bases and J by 3 bases, with 8 bases between them. CDR3 DNA sequence: TGCAGCGCAGGGCGGACAGATACGCAGTATTTT. Translated: CSAGRTDTQYF.